In its sample, the clone carrying this T cell receptor beta chain was seen a few times. Other DNA sequences in the same sample also yield this CDR3. The source of the sample is a study of blood T cell repertoires in COVID-19. After removal of 1 base from V and 6 bases from J, the junction contained 2 bases not matched to a gene. This CDR3 spans 15 amino acids. In germline, CDR1 is SGHTA, CDR2 FQGNSA. Under the authors' procedure: Estimation of nucleated cell counts was performed using reference gene primer amplification. Only in-frame clones appear in the TCRdb table, and some are missing; sequencing was by immunoSEQ multiplex PCR. D and trimming were read from the DNA, whereas the V and J calls and clone size are those reported in that table. The table records roughly 130,000 clones, around 76% of them present only once.

Sequences were obtained from peripheral blood. V gene TRBV7-2 combines with J gene TRBJ2-1, with 11 bases lining up with TRBD1. This sequence was found in a man of 80 years or more with acute or convalescent COVID-19. CDR3 protein: CASSLVGTGGNEQFF. The CDR3 coding sequence is TGTGCCAGCAGCTTAGTCGGGACAGGGGGCAATGAGCAGTTCTTC.